This passage covers 4 T cell receptor beta chains from one sample sequenced in a study of Tregs in tolerant kidney transplant recipients. TCRdb's table, derived via immunoSEQ multiplex PCR, lists solely in-frame clones and lacks some. The sample carries about 100,000 clones, roughly 93% recorded once. The specimen comprised CD4+ T cells from blood, sampled before the transplant. The receptors here all came from a human donor who received a combined kidney and bone marrow transplant.

The chain recombines TRBV5-1 with TRBJ2-5; 10 bases fit TRBD2. V was clipped by 4 bases and J by 5 bases; unmatched bases: 5. The CDR3 is 14 amino acids. Germline CDR1 SGHRS, CDR2 YFSETQ. DNA of the CDR3: TGCGCCAGCAGCATAGCGGGAGGTGTGGAGACCCAGTACTTC. It translates to CASSIAGGVETQYF.

The genes are TRBV7-9 and TRBJ2-4, with a possible D match to TRBD1 (5 bases). Per the germline V gene, CDR1 is SEHNR and CDR2 is FQNEAQ (reference sequence). The CDR3 has 15 amino acids. Trimming shortened V by 5 bases and J by 3 bases, and 14 bases separated the two germline ends. The CDR3 nucleotides are TGTGCCAGCAGCCATACCAGGGCAAACAAAAACATTCAGTACTTC. This sequence encodes CASSHTRANKNIQYF.

The genes are TRBV4-3 and TRBJ1-3, with 8 bases identical to TRBD1. J was trimmed by 2 bases and V by 4 bases; bases with no gene match: 4. CDR3 length equals 15 residues. Germline V gene lookup returns CDR1 LGHNA and CDR2 YSLEER. The CDR3 DNA is TGCGCCAGCAGCCGATCGACAGGGGCTGGAAACACCATATATTTT. This translates into CASSRSTGAGNTIYF.

This clone occurred once. The chain links TRBV28 to TRBJ2-3, with 7 bases matching TRBD2. V lost 7 bases to trimming and J lost 1 base; unmatched junction nucleotides: 2. The germline V gene encodes CDR1 MDHEN and CDR2 SYDVKM. The CDR3 totals 13 residues. CDR3 sequence: CASMLAGTDTQYF. In nucleotides, the CDR3 is TGTGCCAGCATGCTAGCGGGCACAGATACGCAGTATTTT. Full variable domain (rest looked up from reference TRBV28 and TRBJ2-3): DVKVTQSSRYLVKRTGEKVFLECVQDMDHENMFWYRQDPGLGLRLIYFSYDVKMKEKGDIPEGYSVSREKKERFSLILESASTNQTSMYLCASMLAGTDTQYFGPGTRLTVL.